This T cell receptor beta chain emerged from a study of naive and memory T cell subsets. Whole-study findings and limits: Diversity fell and Gini index rose from naive through CM, EM, EMRA. Activation and differentiation may alter RNA-based TCR counts. Naive repertoires, especially CD8, held a few larger clonotypes, possibly memory cells re-expressing CD45RA. Findings for naive and memory subsets could not be checked against ground truth.

The beta constant-region primer was an equimolar mix of two oligonucleotides covering TRBC1 and TRBC2. Four rounds of PCR amplified the ligated cDNA using nested alpha and beta constant-region primers plus SP2. TCRdb used MiXCR to reprocess the UMI-ligation and nested PCR reads, holding one entry per CDR3 protein. The sample records approximately 80,000 distinct CDR3 sequences, 9% to 9.5% being singletons. Many counts were recorded for this clonotype. Its antigen remains unidentified. This CDR3 has 13 amino acids. In germline, CDR1 is MNHEY, CDR2 SVGEGT. The ends were cut back, 6 bases at V and 3 bases at J, with 12 bases in the middle.

The source of this sequence is a human donor in good health. Source material: naive CD8+ T cells from blood. The chain carries TRBV6-2 or TRBV6-3 and TRBJ2-7; D may be TRBD1 (6 bases). The CDR3 loop reads CASSPAGVYEQYF. The CDR3 DNA is TGTGCCAGCAGCCCGGCAGGGGTCTACGAGCAGTACTTC.